The entry below describes one T cell receptor beta chain. The data are from a study of blood T cell repertoires in COVID-19. For the study at large: Both acute and convalescent COVID-19 samples were obtained from the United States, Italy and Spain. T cells, B-cell-depleted T cells, or PBMCs supplied cDNA or gDNA.

In the original analysis: Scientists estimated how many nucleated cells there were by amplifying reference gene primers. Using immunoSEQ multiplex PCR, the repertoire was profiled, and TCRdb retains in-frame clones only, with some absent. Clone size and V and J calls were adopted from that table, with D and trimming inferred from the DNA. This sample carries around 78,000 clones, approximately 89% of them seen once, and the ten largest clones take around 1.9%. This CDR3 spans 14 amino acids. The germline CDR1 and CDR2 sequences are MDHEN and SYDVKM. Trimming stripped 4 bases from V and 4 bases from J, with 11 bases between.

Sequenced: peripheral blood. This receptor was obtained from a woman aged 60-75 years with acute or convalescent COVID-19. The V gene is TRBV28, the J gene TRBJ1-5, with D perhaps TRBD1 (6 bases). DNA of the CDR3: TGTGCCAGCAGTTCGCAGACAGGTAATCAGCCCCAGCATTTT. Amino acids: CASSSQTGNQPQHF.